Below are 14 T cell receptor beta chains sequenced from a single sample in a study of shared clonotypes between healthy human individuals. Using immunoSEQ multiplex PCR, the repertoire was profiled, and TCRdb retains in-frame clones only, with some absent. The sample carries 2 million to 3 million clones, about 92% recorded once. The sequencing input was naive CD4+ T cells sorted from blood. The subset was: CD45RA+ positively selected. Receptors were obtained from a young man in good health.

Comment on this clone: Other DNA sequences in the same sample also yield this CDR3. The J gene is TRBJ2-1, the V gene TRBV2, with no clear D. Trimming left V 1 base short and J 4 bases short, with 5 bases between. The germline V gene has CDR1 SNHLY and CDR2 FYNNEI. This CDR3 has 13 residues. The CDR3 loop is CASSEDLYNEQFF. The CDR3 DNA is TGTGCCAGCAGTGAAGATTTGTACAATGAGCAGTTCTTC.

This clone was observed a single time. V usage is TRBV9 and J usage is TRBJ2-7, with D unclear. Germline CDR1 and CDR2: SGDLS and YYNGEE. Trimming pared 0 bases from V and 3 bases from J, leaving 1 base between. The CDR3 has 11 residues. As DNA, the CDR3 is TGTGCCAGCAGCGTAGACTACGAGCAGTACTTC. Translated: CASSVDYEQYF.

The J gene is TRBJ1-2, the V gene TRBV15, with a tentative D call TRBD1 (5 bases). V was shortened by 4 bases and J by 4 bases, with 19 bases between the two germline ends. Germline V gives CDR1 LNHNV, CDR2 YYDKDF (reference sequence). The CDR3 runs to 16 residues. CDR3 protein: CATSIRQGPAPYGYTF. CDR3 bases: TGTGCCACCAGCATTCGGCAGGGTCCGGCCCCCTATGGCTACACCTTC.

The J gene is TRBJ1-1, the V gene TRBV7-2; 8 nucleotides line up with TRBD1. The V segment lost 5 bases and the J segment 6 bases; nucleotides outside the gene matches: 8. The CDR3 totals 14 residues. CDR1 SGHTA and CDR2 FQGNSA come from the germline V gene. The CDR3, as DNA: TGTGCCAGCAGCCCGGACAGGGTTATCTCTGAAGCTTTCTTT. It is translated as CASSPDRVISEAFF.

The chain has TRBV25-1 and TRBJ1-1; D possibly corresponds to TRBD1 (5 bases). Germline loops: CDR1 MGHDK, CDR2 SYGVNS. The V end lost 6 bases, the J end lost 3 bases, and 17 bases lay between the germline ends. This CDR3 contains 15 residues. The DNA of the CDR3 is TGTGCCAGCAGGAGGGGCAATCTAGGCGACACTGAAGCTTTCTTT. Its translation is CASRRGNLGDTEAFF.

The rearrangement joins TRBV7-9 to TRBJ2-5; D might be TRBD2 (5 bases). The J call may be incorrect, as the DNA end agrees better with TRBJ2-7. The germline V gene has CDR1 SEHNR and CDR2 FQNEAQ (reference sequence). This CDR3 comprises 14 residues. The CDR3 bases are TGTGCCAGCAGCTTAGCCGGGGTGGCCTACGAGCAGTACTTC. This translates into CASSLAGVAYEQYF.

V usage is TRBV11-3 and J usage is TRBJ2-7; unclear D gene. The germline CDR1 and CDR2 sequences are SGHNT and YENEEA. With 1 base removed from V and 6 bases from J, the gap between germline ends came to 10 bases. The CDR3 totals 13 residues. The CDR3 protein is CASSLGEVGEQYF. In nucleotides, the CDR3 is TGTGCCAGCAGCTTAGGTGAGGTGGGCGAGCAGTACTTC. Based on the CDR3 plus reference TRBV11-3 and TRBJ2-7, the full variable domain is EAGVVQSPRYKIIEKKQPVAFWCNPISGHNTLYWYLQNLGQGPELLIRYENEEAVDDSQLPKDRFSAERLKGVDSTLKIQPAELGDSAVYLCASSLGEVGEQYFGPGTRLTVT.

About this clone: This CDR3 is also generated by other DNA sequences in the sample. DNA for the CDR3: TGTGCCATCGGAGGACAGGGGGCCGGGGAGCTGTTTTTT. Translating gives CAIGGQGAGELFF. V gene TRBV10-3 combines with J gene TRBJ2-2; the match to TRBD1 covers 10 bases. There are 13 residues in the CDR3. V lost 8 bases, J lost 6 bases, and 3 bases stayed unmatched. The germline gives CDR1 ENHRY, CDR2 SYGVKD.

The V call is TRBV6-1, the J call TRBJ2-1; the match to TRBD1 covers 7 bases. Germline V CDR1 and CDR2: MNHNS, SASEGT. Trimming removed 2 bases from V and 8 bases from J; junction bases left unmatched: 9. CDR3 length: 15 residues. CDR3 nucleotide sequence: TGTGCCAGCAGTGAAAGTCACAGGGGTGGCGATGAGCAGTTCTTC. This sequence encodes CASSESHRGGDEQFF.

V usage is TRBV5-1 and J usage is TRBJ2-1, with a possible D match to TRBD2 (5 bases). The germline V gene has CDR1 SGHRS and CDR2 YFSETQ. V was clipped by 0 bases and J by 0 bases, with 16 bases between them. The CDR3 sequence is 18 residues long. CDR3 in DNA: TGCGCCAGCAGCTTGGTCGGGGTCCCAACTAGCTCCTACAATGAGCAGTTCTTC. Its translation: CASSLVGVPTSSYNEQFF.

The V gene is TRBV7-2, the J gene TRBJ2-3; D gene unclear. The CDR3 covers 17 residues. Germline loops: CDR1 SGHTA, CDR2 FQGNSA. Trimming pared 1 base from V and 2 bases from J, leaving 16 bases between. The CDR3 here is CASSLGPLPPFTDTQYF. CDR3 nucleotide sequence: TGTGCCAGCAGCTTAGGACCCCTTCCCCCCTTCACAGATACGCAGTATTTT.

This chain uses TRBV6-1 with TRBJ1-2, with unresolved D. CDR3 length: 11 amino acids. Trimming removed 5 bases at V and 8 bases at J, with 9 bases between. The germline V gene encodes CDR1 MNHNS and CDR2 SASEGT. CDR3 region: CASSRSSGYTF. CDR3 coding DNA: TGTGCCAGCAGTCGTTCTTCGGGCTACACCTTC.

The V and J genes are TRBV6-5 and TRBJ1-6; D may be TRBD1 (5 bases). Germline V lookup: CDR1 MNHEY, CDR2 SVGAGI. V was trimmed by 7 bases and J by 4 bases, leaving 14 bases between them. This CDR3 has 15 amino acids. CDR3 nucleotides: TGTGCCAGCAACCTCCTCGGGGGATATAATTCACCCCTCCACTTT. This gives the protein CASNLLGGYNSPLHF.

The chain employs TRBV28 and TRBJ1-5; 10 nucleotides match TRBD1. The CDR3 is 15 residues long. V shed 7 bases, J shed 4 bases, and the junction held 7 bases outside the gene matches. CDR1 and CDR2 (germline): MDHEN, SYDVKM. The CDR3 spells CASTLDRGLNQPQHF. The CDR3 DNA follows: TGTGCCAGCACCCTGGACAGGGGGTTAAATCAGCCCCAGCATTTT.